These 21 T cell receptor beta chains share one sample of origin, sequenced in a study of shared T cell receptors in the human thymus. Assay: immunoSEQ multiplex PCR; the TCRdb copy retains only in-frame clones and omits some. Altogether 600,000 to 900,000 clones are present, 80% to 90% being singletons, with the ten largest covering more than 0.008%. These data also featured in a second study, about human thymus T cells.

Sequenced sample: thymocytes. The origin of the receptors is a girl in the first two years of life with a congenital heart defect.

The V and J genes are TRBV6-4 and TRBJ2-1, with D possibly TRBD1 on 6 matching bases. The CDR3 loop spans 15 amino acids. The V and J ends lost 2 bases and 4 bases respectively, with 12 bases between them. Germline lookup yields CDR1 MRHNA and CDR2 SNTAGT. The CDR3 spells CASSDERGNYNEQFF. For the CDR3, the DNA is TGTGCCAGCAGTGACGAAAGGGGGAATTACAATGAGCAGTTCTTC.

In DNA, the CDR3 is TGTGCCAGCAGCACGGACACAGCCAAAAACATTCAGTACTTC. As protein: CASSTDTAKNIQYF. The chain uses TRBV7-2 and TRBJ2-4; possibly TRBD1 for D (5 bases). V lost 5 bases and J 0 bases, leaving 8 bases between the germline ends. CDR1 SGHTA and CDR2 FQGNSA come from the germline V gene. CDR3 length: 14 residues.

The chain joins TRBV6-4 to TRBJ2-5, with 9 nucleotides matching TRBD2. The germline V gene encodes CDR1 MRHNA and CDR2 SNTAGT. V trimming: 4 bases; J trimming: 3 bases; junction bases outside the gene matches: 12. The CDR3 runs 17 residues. The CDR3 bases are TGTGCCAGCAGTGCGAATACTAGCGGGCCCCCAAAAGAGACCCAGTACTTC. Amino acids: CASSANTSGPPKETQYF.

V is TRBV27 and J is TRBJ1-5, with D possibly matching TRBD1 (6 bases). With 5 bases removed from V and 4 bases from J, the gap between germline ends came to 9 bases. Germline V gene data show CDR1 as MNHEY and CDR2 as SMNVEV (reference sequence). The CDR3 loop spans 13 amino acids. The CDR3 nucleotides read TGTGCCAGCAGTATAGACAGGAATCAGCCCCAGCATTTT. It encodes CASSIDRNQPQHF.

This clone showed up just once. J is TRBJ1-2 and V is TRBV6-6, with D perhaps matching TRBD1 (6 bases). V shed 0 bases and J shed 3 bases, with 11 bases lying between them. CDR1 MNHNY and CDR2 SVGAGI come from the germline V gene (reference sequence). The CDR3 loop spans 15 amino acids. Here the CDR3 reads CASSYSRTDYYGYTF. The CDR3 DNA is TGTGCCAGCAGTTACTCTCGGACAGACTACTATGGCTACACCTTC.

The chain has TRBV6-4 and TRBJ2-1, with 11 nucleotides matching TRBD1. Germline lookup yields CDR1 MRHNA and CDR2 SNTAGT. The J segment lost 3 bases and the V segment lost 4 bases, leaving 8 bases of the junction unmatched. The CDR3 is 17 residues long. CDR3 nucleotide sequence: TGTGCCAGCAGTGGAACAACCGGGACAGGGGGCTACAATGAGCAGTTCTTC. It is translated as CASSGTTGTGGYNEQFF.

The genes are TRBV28 and TRBJ1-1; the match to TRBD1 covers 10 bases. Trimming removed 8 bases from V and 2 bases from J; junction bases left unmatched: 5. This CDR3 has 14 residues. The germline gives CDR1 MDHEN, CDR2 SYDVKM. CDR3 loop: CASGPTGGNTEAFF. CDR3 DNA sequence: TGTGCCAGCGGGCCGACAGGGGGCAACACTGAAGCTTTCTTT. Looking up the rest from reference TRBV28 and TRBJ1-1 gives the full variable domain: DVKVTQSSRYLVKRTGEKVFLECVQDMDHENMFWYRQDPGLGLRLIYFSYDVKMKEKGDIPEGYSVSREKKERFSLILESASTNQTSMYLCASGPTGGNTEAFFGQGTRLTVV.

V and J are TRBV14 and TRBJ1-1; 9 bases fit TRBD1. After removal of 1 base from V and 0 bases from J, the junction contained 9 bases not matched to a gene. Germline CDR1 is SGHDN and CDR2 is FVKESK. The CDR3 runs 18 residues. The CDR3 bases are TGTGCCAGCAGCCAAGCCCACCGGGACAGGGAAATGAACACTGAAGCTTTCTTT. Translating gives CASSQAHRDREMNTEAFF.

This clone was observed once. The rearrangement uses TRBV28 and TRBJ1-1; D unclear. This CDR3 has 16 residues. The V end was cut by 6 bases, the J end by 2 bases, with 19 bases between. Looked up from germline, CDR1 is MDHEN and CDR2 is SYDVKM. Written as DNA, the CDR3 is TGTGCCAGCAGCTTTATTGTGGAACCGACAAACACTGAAGCTTTCTTT. Its translation is CASSFIVEPTNTEAFF.

The V call is TRBV7-6, the J call TRBJ2-2; a possible D gene is TRBD1 (6 bases). Germline CDR1 SGHVS, CDR2 FNYEAQ. The CDR3 length is 15 residues. Trimming cost V 2 bases and J 6 bases, with 13 bases left between them. The CDR3 spells CASSLRDISSGELFF. The CDR3 coding sequence is TGTGCCAGCAGCTTACGGGACATCTCGTCCGGGGAGCTGTTTTTT.

The V and J genes are TRBV4-1 and TRBJ2-7; D possibly corresponds to TRBD1 (6 bases). The CDR3 has 15 residues. Trimming stripped 7 bases from V and 0 bases from J, with 16 bases between. Germline loops: CDR1 MGHRA, CDR2 YSYEKL. DNA for the CDR3: TGCGCCAGCAAACGACAGGCGACTCTCTCCTACGAGCAGTACTTC. It codes for CASKRQATLSYEQYF.

Concerning this clone itself: Different DNA sequences within this sample yield the same CDR3. This chain joins TRBV11-1 and TRBJ1-6; D might be TRBD1 (5 bases). Germline lookup yields CDR1 SGHAT and CDR2 FQDESV (reference sequence). The germline V and J ends were trimmed by 5 bases and 7 bases, with 15 bases remaining between them. The CDR3 runs to 15 residues. CDR3 nucleotide sequence: TGTGCCAGCAGCCTGACAGAGAAGGGGAATTCACCCCTCCACTTT. Amino acid sequence: CASSLTEKGNSPLHF.

The V gene is TRBV28, the J gene TRBJ1-5, with a possible D match to TRBD1 (6 bases). Germline assignment: CDR1 MDHEN and CDR2 SYDVKM. V was pared by 3 bases and J by 8 bases, with 14 bases between. This CDR3 comprises 14 residues. The DNA for the CDR3 is TGTGCCAGCAGTTTCCTCAGGGACATCAAGCCCCAGCATTTT. Translation: CASSFLRDIKPQHF. The whole variable domain, filled in from reference TRBV28 and TRBJ1-5, reads DVKVTQSSRYLVKRTGEKVFLECVQDMDHENMFWYRQDPGLGLRLIYFSYDVKMKEKGDIPEGYSVSREKKERFSLILESASTNQTSMYLCASSFLRDIKPQHFGDGTRLSIL.

The chain is built from TRBV19 and TRBJ2-7, with 8 bases lining up with TRBD1. CDR1 is LNHDA, CDR2 SQIVND, per germline (reference sequence). This CDR3 is 18 amino acids long. V trimming: 4 bases; J trimming: 0 bases; junction bases outside the gene matches: 14. CDR3 DNA sequence: TGTGCCAGTAGTACCCGACAACGACAGGGGCGCCCCTCCTACGAGCAGTACTTC. It codes for CASSTRQRQGRPSYEQYF.

The chain uses TRBV28 and TRBJ1-4; possibly TRBD1 for D (5 bases). The V gene's germline CDR1 is MDHEN and CDR2 SYDVKM. CDR3 size: 14 residues. Trimming took off 7 bases at V and 4 bases at J, with 13 bases between the two ends. The DNA for the CDR3 is TGTGCCAGCACCCCCGGGGGGTTTAATGAAAAACTGTTTTTT. It codes for CASTPGGFNEKLFF. The full variable domain, with the rest looked up from reference TRBV28 and TRBJ1-4, is DVKVTQSSRYLVKRTGEKVFLECVQDMDHENMFWYRQDPGLGLRLIYFSYDVKMKEKGDIPEGYSVSREKKERFSLILESASTNQTSMYLCASTPGGFNEKLFFGSGTQLSVL.

This clone was recorded a few times. In the same sample, other DNA sequences code for this CDR3. The chain recombines TRBV27 with TRBJ1-1; no firm D call. The length of the CDR3 is 13 residues. Trimming took off 2 bases at V and 1 base at J, with 5 bases between the two ends. Germline V gene sequence: CDR1 MNHEY, CDR2 SMNVEV (reference sequence). CDR3 in DNA: TGTGCCAGCAGTTTAGGTAGGAACACTGAAGCTTTCTTT. Amino acid sequence: CASSLGRNTEAFF.

The chain joins TRBV5-1 to TRBJ2-5; TRBD2 matches 7 bases. V was pared by 0 bases and J by 0 bases, with 2 bases of the junction left unmatched. Germline CDR1 SGHRS, CDR2 YFSETQ. The CDR3 length is 15 residues. CDR3 DNA sequence: TGCGCCAGCAGCTTGGTCGGGGGGAACCAAGAGACCCAGTACTTC. It is translated as CASSLVGGNQETQYF. The whole variable domain, remainder taken from reference TRBV5-1 and TRBJ2-5, is KAGVTQTPRYLIKTRGQQVTLSCSPISGHRSVSWYQQTPGQGLQFLFEYFSETQRNKGNFPGRFSGRQFSNSRSEMNVSTLELGDSALYLCASSLVGGNQETQYFGPGTRLLVL.

The sample holds one count of this clone. An end of the junction does not agree with germline; a read error may underlie this. The chain has TRBV7-8 and TRBJ2-7, with D perhaps matching TRBD1 (5 bases). The germline gives CDR1 SGHVS, CDR2 FQNEAQ. The CDR3 totals 12 residues. In DNA, the CDR3 is TGTGCCAGCAGCTTAGAGTGGGGCAGCGTCACATTC. Amino acids: CASSLEWGSVTF.

This clone was found once. V gene TRBV30 combines with J gene TRBJ1-2, with a possible D match to TRBD1 (5 bases). This CDR3 spans 12 amino acids. Trimming took 0 bases from V and 6 from J, leaving 8 bases between them. Germline V gene sequence: CDR1 GTSNPN, CDR2 SVGIG (reference sequence). CDR3 DNA sequence: TGTGCCTGGAGTGTTGGGGGGGATGGCTACACCTTC. It specifies CAWSVGGDGYTF.

The chain is built from TRBV6-1 and TRBJ1-2, with 10 nucleotides matching TRBD1. Germline loops: CDR1 MNHNS, CDR2 SASEGT. Trimming took 6 bases from V and 8 from J; bases not matched to a gene: 6. The CDR3 is 13 amino acids. CDR3 region: CASSPGQGKGYTF. For the CDR3, the DNA is TGTGCCAGCAGCCCGGGACAGGGGAAGGGCTACACCTTC.

The V gene is TRBV28, the J gene TRBJ2-1; TRBD1 might be the D (5 bases). The CDR3 covers 15 residues. Trimming removed 8 bases at V and 2 bases at J, with 16 bases between. Germline CDR1 is MDHEN and CDR2 is SYDVKM. The CDR3 DNA follows: TGTGCCAGCTTTCCCACAGGCTTCCCCTACAATGAGCAGTTCTTC. This encodes CASFPTGFPYNEQFF.